A selection of T cell receptor beta chains follows, all from one sample in a study of shared clonotypes between healthy human individuals. Assay used: immunoSEQ multiplex PCR; TCRdb lists only in-frame clones, some missing. The sample has 2,500,000 or so clones; around 93% are singletons. Sequences were obtained from naive CD4+ T cells from PBMCs. The receptors derive from a man aged 18-30 years in good health. Some clones in this sample may be carry-over from other donors' samples. Both conserved end residues are part of each CDR3. A D gene is named only where the DNA matches it firmly. Clone size is stated in some rows and not others, as once, few, many or a class when expanded.

d_call: TRBD1
j_call: TRBJ2-7
clone_size: NA
v_call: TRBV19
cdr3_aa: CASSRRDRGYEQYF
cdr3_nt: TGTGCCAGTAGTCGAAGGGACAGGGGTTACGAGCAGTACTTC

d_call: NA
j_call: TRBJ2-1
clone_size: NA
v_call: TRBV9
cdr3_aa: CASSPQLGFDEQFF
cdr3_nt: TGTGCCAGCAGCCCACAGTTGGGATTCGATGAGCAGTTCTTC

d_call: TRBD2
j_call: TRBJ2-3
clone_size: NA
v_call: TRBV5-1
cdr3_aa: CASSGGLAGVTDTQYF
cdr3_nt: TGCGCCAGCAGCGGGGGACTAGCGGGAGTCACAGATACGCAGTATTTT

d_call: NA
j_call: TRBJ2-7
clone_size: once
v_call: TRBV18
cdr3_aa: CASSPTSYEQYF
cdr3_nt: TGTGCCAGCTCACCCACTAGCTACGAGCAGTACTTC

d_call: NA
j_call: TRBJ1-2
clone_size: NA
v_call: TRBV6-1
cdr3_aa: CASRNYGYTF
cdr3_nt: TGTGCCAGCAGGAACTATGGCTACACCTTC

d_call: NA
j_call: TRBJ2-3
clone_size: NA
v_call: TRBV28
cdr3_aa: CASGGAPDADTQYF
cdr3_nt: TGTGCCAGTGGGGGGGCCCCAGACGCGGATACGCAGTATTTT

d_call: NA
j_call: TRBJ1-2
clone_size: NA
v_call: TRBV29-1
cdr3_aa: CSVEIGSTGRLYGYTF
cdr3_nt: TGCAGCGTTGAAATAGGGTCTACAGGGCGCCTCTATGGCTACACCTTC

d_call: TRBD2
j_call: TRBJ2-1
clone_size: few
v_call: TRBV11-3
cdr3_aa: CASSLAPGLADSYNEQFF
cdr3_nt: TGTGCCAGCAGCTTAGCCCCGGGACTAGCGGATTCCTACAATGAGCAGTTCTTC

d_call: NA
j_call: TRBJ2-1
clone_size: NA
v_call: TRBV18
cdr3_aa: CASSPQTNEQFF
cdr3_nt: TGTGCCAGCTCACCGCAGACCAATGAGCAGTTCTTC

d_call: NA
j_call: TRBJ2-1
clone_size: NA
v_call: TRBV5-1
cdr3_aa: CASSLGPTPYNEQFF
cdr3_nt: TGCGCCAGCAGCCTTGGCCCTACCCCCTACAATGAGCAGTTCTTC

d_call: NA
j_call: TRBJ1-2
clone_size: few
v_call: TRBV10-1
cdr3_aa: CASSEKGNYGYTF
cdr3_nt: TGCGCCAGCAGTGAGAAGGGGAACTATGGCTACACCTTC

d_call: NA
j_call: TRBJ1-5
clone_size: NA
v_call: TRBV28
cdr3_aa: CASSLWQGGSNQPQHF
cdr3_nt: TGTGCCAGCAGTTTATGGCAGGGCGGGAGCAATCAGCCCCAGCATTTT

d_call: NA
j_call: TRBJ1-2
clone_size: NA
v_call: TRBV5-3
cdr3_aa: CARSRGGGATGYTF
cdr3_nt: TGTGCCAGAAGCCGCGGAGGGGGGGCGACTGGCTACACCTTC

d_call: TRBD1
j_call: TRBJ2-3
clone_size: NA
v_call: TRBV19
cdr3_aa: CASRQTGDTDTQYF
cdr3_nt: TGTGCCAGTAGGCAAACAGGGGACACAGATACGCAGTATTTT

d_call: TRBD2
j_call: TRBJ2-7
clone_size: NA
v_call: TRBV7-2
cdr3_aa: CASSLAALRESSYEQYF
cdr3_nt: TGTGCCAGCAGCTTAGCCGCGTTGCGGGAGAGCTCCTACGAGCAGTACTTC

d_call: NA
j_call: TRBJ1-2
clone_size: NA
v_call: TRBV5-1
cdr3_aa: CASSLYTGTIGYTF
cdr3_nt: TGCGCCAGCAGCTTGTATACGGGAACGATTGGCTACACCTTC